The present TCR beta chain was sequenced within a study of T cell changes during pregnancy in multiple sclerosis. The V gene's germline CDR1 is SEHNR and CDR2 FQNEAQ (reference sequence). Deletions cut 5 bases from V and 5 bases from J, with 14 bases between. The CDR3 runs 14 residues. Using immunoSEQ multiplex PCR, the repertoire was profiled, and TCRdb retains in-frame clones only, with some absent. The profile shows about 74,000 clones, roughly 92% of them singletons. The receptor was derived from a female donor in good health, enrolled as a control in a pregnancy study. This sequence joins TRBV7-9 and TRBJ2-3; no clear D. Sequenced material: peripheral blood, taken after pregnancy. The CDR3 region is CASSLYSQEDTQYF. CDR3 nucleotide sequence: TGTGCCAGCAGCCTCTACAGTCAGGAAGATACGCAGTATTTT.